This TCR beta chain was sequenced for a study of OX40 agonist ivuxolimab in advanced cancers. Germline V gene sequence: CDR1 KGHSH, CDR2 LQKENI. V dropped 6 bases and J dropped 7 bases, with 16 bases sitting between them. The CDR3 extends over 14 amino acids. TCRdb's table, derived via immunoSEQ multiplex PCR, lists solely in-frame clones and lacks some. The data hold around 71,000 clones, with more than 85% observed a single time. Worth noting for this clone: Its matching antigen is unknown.

Study observations and caveats: At 0.1-3.0 mg/kg, partial responders had clonal expansion among the lowest observed. In the 0.1 to 3.0 mg/kg range, CD4+ and CD8+ blood T cells had expanded clonally by week 6.

The V call is TRBV18, the J call TRBJ2-1, with a tentative D call TRBD2 (5 bases). The receptor's source is an adult with an advanced solid tumor such as melanoma, head and neck, liver or kidney cancer. This specimen consisted of CD4+ or CD8+ T cells sorted from blood, obtained in a trial of the OX40 agonist ivuxolimab. CDR3 nucleotide sequence: TGTGCCAGCTCCCCGACGGTACTAGGGAATGAGCAGTTCTTC. Translating it yields CASSPTVLGNEQFF.